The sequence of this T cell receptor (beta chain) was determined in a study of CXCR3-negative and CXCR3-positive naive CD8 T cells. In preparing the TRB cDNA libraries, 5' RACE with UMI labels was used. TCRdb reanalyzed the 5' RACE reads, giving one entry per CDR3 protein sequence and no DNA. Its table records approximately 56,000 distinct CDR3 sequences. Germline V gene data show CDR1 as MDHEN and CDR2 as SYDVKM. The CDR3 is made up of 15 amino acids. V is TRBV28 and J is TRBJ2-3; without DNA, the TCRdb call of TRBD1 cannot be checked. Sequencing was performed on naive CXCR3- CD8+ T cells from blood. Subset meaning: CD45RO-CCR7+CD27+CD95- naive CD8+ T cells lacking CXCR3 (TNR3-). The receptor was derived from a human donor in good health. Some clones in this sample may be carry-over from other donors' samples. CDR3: CASSLRGGRTDTQYF.